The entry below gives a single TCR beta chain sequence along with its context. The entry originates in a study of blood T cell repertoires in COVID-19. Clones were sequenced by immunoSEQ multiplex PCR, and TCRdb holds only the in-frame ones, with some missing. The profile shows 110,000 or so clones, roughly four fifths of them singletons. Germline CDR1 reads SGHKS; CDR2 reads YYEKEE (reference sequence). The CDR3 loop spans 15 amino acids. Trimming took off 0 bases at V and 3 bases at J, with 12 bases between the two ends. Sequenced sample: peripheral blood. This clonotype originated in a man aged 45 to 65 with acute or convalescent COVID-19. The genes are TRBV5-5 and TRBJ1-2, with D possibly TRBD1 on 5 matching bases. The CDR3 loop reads CASSLGAGWDYGYTF. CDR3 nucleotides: TGTGCCAGCAGCTTGGGGGCAGGGTGGGACTATGGCTACACCTTC.